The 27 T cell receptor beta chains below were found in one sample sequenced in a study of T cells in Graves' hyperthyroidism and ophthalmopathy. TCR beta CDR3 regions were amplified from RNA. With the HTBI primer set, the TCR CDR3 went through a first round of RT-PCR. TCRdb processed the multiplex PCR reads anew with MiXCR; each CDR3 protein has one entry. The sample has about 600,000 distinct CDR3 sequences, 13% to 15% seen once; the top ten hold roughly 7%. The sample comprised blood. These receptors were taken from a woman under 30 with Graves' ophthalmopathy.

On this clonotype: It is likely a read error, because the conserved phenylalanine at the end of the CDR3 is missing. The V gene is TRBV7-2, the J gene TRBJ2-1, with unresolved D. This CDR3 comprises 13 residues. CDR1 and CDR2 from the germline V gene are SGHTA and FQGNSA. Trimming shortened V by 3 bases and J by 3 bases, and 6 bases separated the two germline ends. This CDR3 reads CASSFDIYNEQFL. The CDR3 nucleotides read TGTGCCAGCAGCTTTGACATCTACAATGAGCAGTTCCTC.

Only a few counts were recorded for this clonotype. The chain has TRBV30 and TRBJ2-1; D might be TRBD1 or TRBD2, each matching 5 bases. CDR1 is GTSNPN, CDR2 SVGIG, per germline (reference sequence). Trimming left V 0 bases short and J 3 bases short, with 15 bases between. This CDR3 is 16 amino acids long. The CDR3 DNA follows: TGTGCCTGGAGTGTACGGGGCAGACGGTACTACAATGAGCAGTTCTTC. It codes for CAWSVRGRRYYNEQFF. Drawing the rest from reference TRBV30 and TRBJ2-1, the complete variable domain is SQTIHQWPATLVQPVGSPLSLECTVEGTSNPNLYWYRQAAGRGLQLLFYSVGIGQISSEVPQNLSASRPQDRQFILSSKKLLLSDSGFYLCAWSVRGRRYYNEQFFGPGTRLTVL.

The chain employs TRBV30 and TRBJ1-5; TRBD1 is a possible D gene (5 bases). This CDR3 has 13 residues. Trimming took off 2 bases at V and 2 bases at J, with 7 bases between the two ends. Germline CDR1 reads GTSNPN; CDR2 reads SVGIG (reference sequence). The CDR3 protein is CAWSLGGNQPQHF. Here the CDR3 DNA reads TGTGCCTGGAGTCTGGGGGGCAATCAGCCCCAGCATTTT. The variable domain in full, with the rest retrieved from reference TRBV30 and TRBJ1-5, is SQTIHQWPATLVQPVGSPLSLECTVEGTSNPNLYWYRQAAGRGLQLLFYSVGIGQISSEVPQNLSASRPQDRQFILSSKKLLLSDSGFYLCAWSLGGNQPQHFGDGTRLSIL.

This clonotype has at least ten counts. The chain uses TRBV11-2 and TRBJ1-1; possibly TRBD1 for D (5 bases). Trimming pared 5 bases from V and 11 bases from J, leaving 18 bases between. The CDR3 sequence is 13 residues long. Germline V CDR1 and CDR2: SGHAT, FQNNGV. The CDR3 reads CASSQLRGDLAFF. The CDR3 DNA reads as TGTGCCAGCAGCCAACTAAGAGGGGATTTGGCTTTCTTT.

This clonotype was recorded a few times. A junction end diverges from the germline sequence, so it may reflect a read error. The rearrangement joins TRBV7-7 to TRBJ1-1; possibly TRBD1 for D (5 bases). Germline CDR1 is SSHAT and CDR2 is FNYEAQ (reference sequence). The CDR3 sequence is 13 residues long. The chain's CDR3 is CASSLGLRTEAFF. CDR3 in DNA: TGTGCTAGCAGCCTGGGACTGAGGACTGAAGCTTTCTTT.

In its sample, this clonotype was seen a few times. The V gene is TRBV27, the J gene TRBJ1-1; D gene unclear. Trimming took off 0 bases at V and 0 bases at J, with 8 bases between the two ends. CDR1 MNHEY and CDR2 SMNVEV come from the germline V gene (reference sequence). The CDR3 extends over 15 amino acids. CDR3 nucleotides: TGTGCCAGCAGTTTATCGAGCAGGATGAACACTGAAGCTTTCTTT. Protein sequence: CASSLSSRMNTEAFF.

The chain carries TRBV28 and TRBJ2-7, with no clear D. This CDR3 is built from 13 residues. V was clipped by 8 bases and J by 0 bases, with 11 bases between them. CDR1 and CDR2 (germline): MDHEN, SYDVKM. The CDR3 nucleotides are TGTGCCAGCTTTAGTAATCCCTCCTACGAGCAGTACTTC. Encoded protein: CASFSNPSYEQYF.

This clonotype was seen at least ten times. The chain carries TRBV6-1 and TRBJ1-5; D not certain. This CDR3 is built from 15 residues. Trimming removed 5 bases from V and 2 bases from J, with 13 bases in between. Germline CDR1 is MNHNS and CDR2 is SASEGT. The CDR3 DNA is TGTGCCAGCAGTCCCTACGGGCGGGGCAATCAGCCCCAGCATTTT. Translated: CASSPYGRGNQPQHF.

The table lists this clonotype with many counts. The CDR3 DNA reads as TGTGCCAGCCAACCTGTAGGGGGACTAGAGTCCTACAATGAGCAGTTCTTC. This gives the protein CASQPVGGLESYNEQFF. The chain joins TRBV12-3 or TRBV12-4 to TRBJ2-1; TRBD2 matches 8 bases. V lost 8 bases and J lost 1; bases outside the gene matches: 13. This CDR3 contains 17 residues.

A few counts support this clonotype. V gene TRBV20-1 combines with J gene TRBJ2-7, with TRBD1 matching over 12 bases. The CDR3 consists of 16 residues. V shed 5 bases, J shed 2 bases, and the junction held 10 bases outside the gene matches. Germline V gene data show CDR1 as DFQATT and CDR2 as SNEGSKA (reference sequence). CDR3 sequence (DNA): TGCAGTGCTCCTTCTACCGGGACAGGGGGCCCCTACGAGCAGTACTTC. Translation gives CSAPSTGTGGPYEQYF.

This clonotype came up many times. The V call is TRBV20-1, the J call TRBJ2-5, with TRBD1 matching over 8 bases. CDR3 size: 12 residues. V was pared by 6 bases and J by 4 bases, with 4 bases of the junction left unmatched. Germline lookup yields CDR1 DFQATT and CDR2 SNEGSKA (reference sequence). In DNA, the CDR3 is TGCAGTGCAAAGACAGGGGTAGAGACCCAGTACTTC. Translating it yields CSAKTGVETQYF.

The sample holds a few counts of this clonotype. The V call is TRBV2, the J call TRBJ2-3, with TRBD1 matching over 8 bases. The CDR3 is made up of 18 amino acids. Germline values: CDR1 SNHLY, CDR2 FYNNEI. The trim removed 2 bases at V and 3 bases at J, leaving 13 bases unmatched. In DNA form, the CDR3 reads TGTGCCAGCAGTGAACCCCCCGCGACAGGGGTGGCAACAGATACGCAGTATTTT. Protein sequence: CASSEPPATGVATDTQYF. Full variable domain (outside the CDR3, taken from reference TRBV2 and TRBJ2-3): EPEVTQTPSHQVTQMGQEVILRCVPISNHLYFYWYRQILGQKVEFLVSFYNNEISEKSEIFDDQFSVERPDGSNFTLKIRSTKLEDSAMYFCASSEPPATGVATDTQYFGPGTRLTVL.

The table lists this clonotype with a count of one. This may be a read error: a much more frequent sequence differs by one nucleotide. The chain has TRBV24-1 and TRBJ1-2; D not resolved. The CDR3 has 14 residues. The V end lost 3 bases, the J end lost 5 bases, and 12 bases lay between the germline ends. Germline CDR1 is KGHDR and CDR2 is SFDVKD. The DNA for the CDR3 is TGTGCCACCAGTGATGCTGTGGGAGCGTATGGCTACACCTTC. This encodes CATSDAVGAYGYTF.

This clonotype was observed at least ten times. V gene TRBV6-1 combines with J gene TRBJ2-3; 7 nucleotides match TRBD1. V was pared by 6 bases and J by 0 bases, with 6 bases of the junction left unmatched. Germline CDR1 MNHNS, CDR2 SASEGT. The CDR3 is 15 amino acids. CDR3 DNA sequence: TGTGCCAGCAGCCTACAGGGGTTGAGCACAGATACGCAGTATTTT. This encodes CASSLQGLSTDTQYF.

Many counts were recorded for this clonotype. CDR3 loop: CASSSSLAGGEADTQYF. The CDR3 DNA is TGTGCCAGCAGCTCCTCACTAGCGGGAGGGGAGGCAGATACGCAGTATTTT. This chain uses TRBV7-2 with TRBJ2-3, with TRBD2 identical over 13 bases. Germline CDR1 reads SGHTA; CDR2 reads FQGNSA. Trimming at V came to 4 bases and at J to 4 bases, leaving 8 bases not matched to a gene. This CDR3 is built from 17 residues.

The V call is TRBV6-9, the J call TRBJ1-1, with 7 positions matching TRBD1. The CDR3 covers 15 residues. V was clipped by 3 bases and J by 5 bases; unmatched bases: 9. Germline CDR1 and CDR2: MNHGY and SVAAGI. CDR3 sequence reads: CASSYSEQGTTEAFF. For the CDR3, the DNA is TGTGCCAGCAGTTACTCCGAACAGGGGACGACTGAAGCTTTCTTT.

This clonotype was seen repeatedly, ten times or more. Here the CDR3 reads CASADGVPGQEQYF. CDR3 coding DNA: TGTGCCAGCGCAGACGGGGTCCCTGGACAGGAGCAGTACTTC. V is TRBV27 and J is TRBJ2-7; TRBD1 might be the D (6 bases). Germline lookup yields CDR1 MNHEY and CDR2 SMNVEV (reference sequence). The V end lost 8 bases, the J end lost 7 bases, and 21 bases lay between the germline ends. CDR3 size: 14 residues.

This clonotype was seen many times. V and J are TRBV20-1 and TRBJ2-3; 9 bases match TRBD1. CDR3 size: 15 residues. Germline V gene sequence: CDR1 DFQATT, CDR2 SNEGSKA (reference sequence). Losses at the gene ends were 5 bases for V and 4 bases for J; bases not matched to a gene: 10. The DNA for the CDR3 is TGCAGTGCTTCCGCCGGGACAGGGATCCCAGATACGCAGTATTTT. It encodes CSASAGTGIPDTQYF.

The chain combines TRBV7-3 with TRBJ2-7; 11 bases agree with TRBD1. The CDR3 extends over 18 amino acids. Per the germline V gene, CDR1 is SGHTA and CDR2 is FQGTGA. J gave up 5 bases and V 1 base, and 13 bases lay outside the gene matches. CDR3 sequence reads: CASSLMPAGSGQGDEQYF. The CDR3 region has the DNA TGTGCCAGCAGCTTAATGCCAGCGGGGTCGGGACAGGGGGACGAGCAGTACTTC.

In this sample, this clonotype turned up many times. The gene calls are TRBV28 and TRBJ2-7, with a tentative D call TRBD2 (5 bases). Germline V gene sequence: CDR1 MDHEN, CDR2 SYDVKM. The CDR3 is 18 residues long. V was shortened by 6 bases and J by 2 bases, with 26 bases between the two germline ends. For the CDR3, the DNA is TGTGCCAGCAGCTTGTCCAGGCGGGCAGGCACCTTAGCCTACGAGCAGTACTTC. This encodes CASSLSRRAGTLAYEQYF.

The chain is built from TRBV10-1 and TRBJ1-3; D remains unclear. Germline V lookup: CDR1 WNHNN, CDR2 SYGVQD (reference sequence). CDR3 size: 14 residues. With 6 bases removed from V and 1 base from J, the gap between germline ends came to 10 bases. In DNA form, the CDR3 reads TGCGCCAGCAGAGAGGGTCTATCTGGAAACACCATATATTTT. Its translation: CASREGLSGNTIYF.

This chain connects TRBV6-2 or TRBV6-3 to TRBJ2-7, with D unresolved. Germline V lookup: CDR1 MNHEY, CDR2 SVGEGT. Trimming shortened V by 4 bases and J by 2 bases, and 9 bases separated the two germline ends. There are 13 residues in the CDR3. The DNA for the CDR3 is TGTGCCAGCAGTTGGTCACAGCCCTACGAGCAGTACTTC. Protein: CASSWSQPYEQYF.

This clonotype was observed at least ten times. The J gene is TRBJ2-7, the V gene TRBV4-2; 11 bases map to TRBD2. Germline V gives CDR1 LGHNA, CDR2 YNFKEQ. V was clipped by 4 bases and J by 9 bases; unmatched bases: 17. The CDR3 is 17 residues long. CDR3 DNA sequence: TGTGCCAGCAGCCGCGGAGTGGGGACTAGCGGACTACGTTCGCAGTACTTC. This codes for CASSRGVGTSGLRSQYF.

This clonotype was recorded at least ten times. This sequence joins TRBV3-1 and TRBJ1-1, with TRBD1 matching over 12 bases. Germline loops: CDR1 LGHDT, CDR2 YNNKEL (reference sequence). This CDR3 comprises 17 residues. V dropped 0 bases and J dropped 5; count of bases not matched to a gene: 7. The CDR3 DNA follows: TGTGCCAGCAGCCAAGAGGGGACAGGGGGCGCTGGGACTGAAGCTTTCTTT. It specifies CASSQEGTGGAGTEAFF. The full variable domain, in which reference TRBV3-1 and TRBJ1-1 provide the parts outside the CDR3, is DTAVSQTPKYLVTQMGNDKSIKCEQNLGHDTMYWYKQDSKKFLKIMFSYNNKELIINETVPNRFSPKSPDKAHLNLHINSLELGDSAVYFCASSQEGTGGAGTEAFFGQGTRLTVV.

The CDR3: CASSTRQYLRTTEPRVADTQYF. In DNA, the CDR3 is TGTGCCAGTAGTACTCGACAGTACCTGAGAACTACTGAGCCAAGGGTGGCAGATACGCAGTATTTT. The V gene is TRBV19, the J gene TRBJ2-3; a possible D gene is TRBD1 (5 bases). Germline CDR1 is LNHDA and CDR2 is SQIVND (reference sequence). The CDR3 runs to 22 residues. The germline V and J ends were trimmed by 4 bases and 4 bases, with 36 bases remaining between them.

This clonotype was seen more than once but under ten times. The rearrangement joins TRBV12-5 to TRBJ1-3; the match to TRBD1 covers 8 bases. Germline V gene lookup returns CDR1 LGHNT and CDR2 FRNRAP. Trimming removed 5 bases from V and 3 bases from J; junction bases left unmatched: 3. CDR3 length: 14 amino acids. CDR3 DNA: TGTGCTAGTGGTCAACAGGGGGGTGGAAACACCATATATTTT. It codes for CASGQQGGGNTIYF.

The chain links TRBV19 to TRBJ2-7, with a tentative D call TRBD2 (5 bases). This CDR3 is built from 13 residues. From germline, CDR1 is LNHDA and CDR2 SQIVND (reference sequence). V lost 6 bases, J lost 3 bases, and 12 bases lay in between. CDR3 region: CASSLGLYYEQYF. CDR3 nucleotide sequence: TGTGCCAGTAGCCTAGGACTTTACTACGAGCAGTACTTC.